The 11 T cell receptor beta chains below were found in one sample sequenced in a study of shared clonotypes between healthy human individuals. The assay was immunoSEQ multiplex PCR, and TCRdb's table has in-frame clones only and misses some. There are about 990,000 clones in the sample; about four fifths occur only once, and more than 0.55% lies in the top ten. The sample consisted of memory CD4+ T cells from PBMCs. This sample's subset: CD45RA-negative fraction. All receptors come from a man aged 18 to 35 in good health. Some clones in this sample may be carry-over from other donors' samples.

This chain connects TRBV2 to TRBJ2-7; a weak D match, TRBD1 (5 bases). V gave up 10 bases and J gave up 0 bases, with 19 bases separating them. The CDR3 runs 15 residues. Germline loops: CDR1 SNHLY, CDR2 FYNNEI. In DNA form, the CDR3 reads TGTGCCACAAGGGGTTTGGCAGGGAACTCCTACGAGCAGTACTTC. It translates to CATRGLAGNSYEQYF.

The chain has TRBV15 and TRBJ2-3, with D possibly TRBD2 on 6 matching bases. Germline CDR1 is LNHNV and CDR2 is YYDKDF (reference sequence). The V end was cut by 0 bases, the J end by 8 bases, with 27 bases between. The CDR3 is made up of 19 amino acids. CDR3 DNA sequence: TGTGCCACCAGCAGAGACGAGGTTACTATGGATCTTAGCGGAGCTACGCAGTATTTT. Translation gives CATSRDEVTMDLSGATQYF. The entire variable domain, with the rest obtained from reference TRBV15 and TRBJ2-3, is as follows: DAMVIQNPRYQVTQFGKPVTLSCSQTLNHNVMYWYQQKSSQAPKLLFHYYDKDFNNEADTPDNFQSRRPNTSFCFLDIRSPGLGDTAMYLCATSRDEVTMDLSGATQYFGPGTRLTVL.

The J gene is TRBJ2-1, the V gene TRBV4-1; 14 nucleotides line up with TRBD2. Germline CDR1 reads MGHRA; CDR2 reads YSYEKL. Trimming took 4 bases from V and 6 from J; bases not matched to a gene: 2. The CDR3 length is 15 residues. The CDR3 is CASSLGLAGANEQFF. In DNA form, the CDR3 reads TGCGCCAGCAGCCTGGGACTAGCGGGAGCCAATGAGCAGTTCTTC.

The V and J genes are TRBV28 and TRBJ1-1, with a tentative D call TRBD1 (6 bases). The CDR3 contains 15 residues. CDR1 and CDR2 from the germline V gene are MDHEN and SYDVKM. V lost 5 bases, J lost 3 bases, and 16 bases lay in between. CDR3 sequence: CASSPSQGKYTEAFF. The DNA of the CDR3 is TGTGCCAGCAGTCCCTCCCAGGGGAAATACACTGAAGCTTTCTTT.

V is TRBV7-3 and J is TRBJ2-1; no firm D call. The V gene lost 10 bases and the J gene lost 9 bases, with 13 bases spanning the gap. Germline V gene sequence: CDR1 SGHTA, CDR2 FQGTGA. CDR3 length: 11 residues. The chain's CDR3 is CATARMGEQFF. DNA of the CDR3: TGTGCCACGGCTAGGATGGGTGAGCAGTTCTTC.

This clone came up a few times. This chain links TRBV7-2 with TRBJ2-2; no clear D gene. Germline CDR1 and CDR2: SGHTA and FQGNSA. V lost 7 bases, J lost 3 bases, and 12 bases lay in between. This CDR3 is 14 amino acids long. DNA of the CDR3: TGTGCCAGCACCCTCCGCGAGTACACCGGGGAGCTGTTTTTT. Translated, it gives CASTLREYTGELFF.

The CDR3 sequence is CASSLDSGRPSSYNEQFF. In DNA, the CDR3 is TGTGCCAGCAGCCTCGATAGCGGGAGGCCTAGCTCCTACAATGAGCAGTTCTTC. The chain combines TRBV4-2 with TRBJ2-1, with 10 bases identical to TRBD2. The germline V gene encodes CDR1 LGHNA and CDR2 YNFKEQ. The CDR3 has 18 amino acids. V was clipped by 4 bases and J by 0 bases; unmatched bases: 9.

Here the CDR3 DNA reads TGTGCCAGCAGCGTTCTCGCTTCAAGCTCCTACAATGAGCAGTTCTTC. Protein: CASSVLASSSYNEQFF. The chain couples TRBV9 to TRBJ2-1; D remains ambiguous. In germline, CDR1 is SGDLS, CDR2 YYNGEE. The CDR3 totals 16 residues. Trimming shortened V by 2 bases and J by 0 bases, and 12 bases separated the two germline ends. Using reference TRBV9 and TRBJ2-1 for the parts outside the CDR3, the full variable domain is DSGVTQTPKHLITATGQRVTLRCSPRSGDLSVYWYQQSLDQGLQFLIQYYNGEERAKGNILERFSAQQFPDLHSELNLSSLELGDSALYFCASSVLASSSYNEQFFGPGTRLTVL.

V and J are TRBV10-3 and TRBJ2-7; 8 bases align to TRBD2. The CDR3 extends over 16 amino acids. CDR1 is ENHRY, CDR2 SYGVKD, per germline. V gave up 0 bases and J gave up 3 bases; unmatched junction bases: 7. The CDR3 region is CAISESPSGGNYEQYF. CDR3 DNA sequence: TGTGCCATCAGTGAGTCGCCGTCGGGAGGGAACTACGAGCAGTACTTC.

In this sample, this clone turned up once. The rearrangement links TRBV5-1 to TRBJ2-5; weak D call: TRBD1 (5 bases). V was clipped by 3 bases and J by 4 bases, with 13 bases between them. The CDR3 length is 14 residues. The germline V gene encodes CDR1 SGHRS and CDR2 YFSETQ. Here the CDR3 DNA reads TGCGCCAGCAGCTCCCGACAGCCGCTAGAGACCCAGTACTTC. This encodes CASSSRQPLETQYF.

This clone was seen only once. CDR3 in amino acids: CSWGLADTQYF. The CDR3 DNA is TGCAGCTGGGGACTGGCCGATACGCAGTATTTT. The V call is TRBV20-1, the J call TRBJ2-3; TRBD2 is a possible D gene (6 bases). The CDR3 totals 11 residues. CDR1 is DFQATT, CDR2 SNEGSKA, per germline (reference sequence).